A selection of T cell receptor beta chains follows, all from one sample in a study of blood T cell repertoires in COVID-19. The method was immunoSEQ multiplex PCR; TCRdb's version includes in-frame clones alone and lacks a portion of them. The sample lists approximately 150,000 clones; around 87% were seen once. The sequenced material came from PBMCs or T cells enriched from blood (not recorded which). The source of these receptors is a man aged 55 to 70 who had recovered from COVID-19. The CDR3 runs from the conserved cysteine through the conserved F or W. Fields, in order: clone size, D gene, V gene, J gene, CDR3 length, CDR3 DNA, CDR3 protein. A D gene is named only where the DNA matches it firmly. Clone size, where shown, is once, few, many, or a class for clones that have expanded.

size: NA
D: TRBD1
V: TRBV19
J: TRBJ1-1
length: 15
DNA: TGTGCCAGTAGTCGAGGCAGGGGGCGATTTGCTGAAGCTTTCTTT
CDR3: CASSRGRGRFAEAFF

size: NA
D: NA
V: TRBV19
J: TRBJ1-4
length: 12
DNA: TGTGCCAGTAGCGGACCCCGGGGGGAACTGTTTTTT
CDR3: CASSGPRGELFF

size: NA
D: TRBD1
V: TRBV3-1/TRBV3-2
J: TRBJ1-2
length: 15
DNA: TGTGCCAGCAGCCAAGGGAGACAGGGCTTACTTGGCTACACCTTC
CDR3: CASSQGRQGLLGYTF

size: NA
D: TRBD1
V: TRBV6-6
J: TRBJ1-2
length: 13
DNA: TGTGCCAGCAGTTACCCACAGGGGGGTGGCTACACCTTC
CDR3: CASSYPQGGGYTF

size: NA
D: TRBD1
V: TRBV5-1
J: TRBJ1-3
length: 14
DNA: TGCGCCAGCACCCCGGGGACAGCGTCAAACACCATATATTTT
CDR3: CASTPGTASNTIYF

size: NA
D: NA
V: TRBV19
J: TRBJ1-5
length: 14
DNA: TGTGCCAGTACCCCCGCGACAGACTATCAGCCCCAGCATTTT
CDR3: CASTPATDYQPQHF

size: few
D: NA
V: TRBV5-1
J: TRBJ1-3
length: 14
DNA: TGCGCCAGCAGCGCAGGGATCTCTGGAAACACCATATATTTT
CDR3: CASSAGISGNTIYF

size: once
D: TRBD1
V: TRBV7-8
J: TRBJ2-7
length: 14
DNA: TGTGCCAGCAGCTTAGGCGTGACAGGGTTTCAGCAGTACTTC
CDR3: CASSLGVTGFQQYF

size: NA
D: TRBD1
V: TRBV5-4
J: TRBJ1-2
length: 15
DNA: TGTGCCAGCAGCTTAGGTTCGGGACAGCCCTATGGCTACACCTTC
CDR3: CASSLGSGQPYGYTF

size: NA
D: NA
V: TRBV3-1/TRBV3-2
J: TRBJ1-4
length: 14
DNA: TGTGCCAGCAGCCAACGGGGGGCTAATGAAAAACTGTTTTTT
CDR3: CASSQRGANEKLFF

size: NA
D: TRBD1
V: TRBV15
J: TRBJ2-5
length: 14
DNA: TGTGCCACCAGCAGACCTAACAGGGGAGAGACCCAGTACTTC
CDR3: CATSRPNRGETQYF

size: NA
D: NA
V: TRBV6-2/TRBV6-3
J: TRBJ2-7
length: 14
DNA: TGTGCCAGCACCCCCCAGGACGGGGTCCACGAGCAGTACTTC
CDR3: CASTPQDGVHEQYF

size: NA
D: NA
V: TRBV9
J: TRBJ1-1
length: 13
DNA: TGTGCCAGCAGCGAAAGGACTGGTTCTGAAGCTTTCTTT
CDR3: CASSERTGSEAFF

size: NA
D: TRBD1
V: TRBV28
J: TRBJ1-2
length: 15
DNA: TGTGCCAGCAGAGAGGGGACAGGGAGTTCTGAGGGCTACACCTTC
CDR3: CASREGTGSSEGYTF

size: NA
D: TRBD2
V: TRBV7-6
J: TRBJ2-2
length: 16
DNA: TGTGCCAGCAGCTCAGAGACTAGCGGGATCGGCGGGGAGCTGTTTTTT
CDR3: CASSSETSGIGGELFF

size: NA
D: TRBD1
V: TRBV18
J: TRBJ1-5
length: 16
DNA: TGTGCCAGCTCACAAACGGGGACAGGGGGCAATCAGCCCCAGCATTTT
CDR3: CASSQTGTGGNQPQHF

size: NA
D: NA
V: TRBV30
J: TRBJ2-1
length: 16
DNA: TGTGCCTGGAGTGGGCCCTTACGGGGGTTACACAATGAGCAGTTCTTC
CDR3: CAWSGPLRGLHNEQFF

size: few
D: TRBD1
V: TRBV7-8
J: TRBJ1-2
length: 14
DNA: TGTGCCAGCAGCGTAGGGACAGGGTCGATCGGCTACACCTTC
CDR3: CASSVGTGSIGYTF

size: NA
D: NA
V: TRBV6-5
J: TRBJ2-7
length: 12
DNA: TGTGCCAGCAGTCCAGGGGCCCACGAGCAGTACTTC
CDR3: CASSPGAHEQYF

size: NA
D: TRBD2
V: TRBV7-8
J: TRBJ2-2
length: 14
DNA: TGTGCCAGCAGCCGGACTAGCGGGAGACGGGAGCTGTTTTTT
CDR3: CASSRTSGRRELFF

size: NA
D: TRBD2
V: TRBV7-8
J: TRBJ2-6
length: 17
DNA: TGTGCCAGCAGCTGGGGACTAGCGGGCTCTGGGGCCAACGTCCTGACTTTC
CDR3: CASSWGLAGSGANVLTF

size: NA
D: NA
V: TRBV5-5
J: TRBJ2-2
length: 15
DNA: TGTGCCAGCAGCAGCGGGCCAGGGTTCACCGGGGAGCTGTTTTTT
CDR3: CASSSGPGFTGELFF

size: NA
D: NA
V: TRBV5-1
J: TRBJ1-6
length: 14
DNA: TGCGCCAGCAGCTTGGGGGCCTCGAATTCACCCCTCCACTTT
CDR3: CASSLGASNSPLHF

size: NA
D: NA
V: TRBV3-1/TRBV3-2
J: TRBJ1-1
length: 13
DNA: TGTGCCAGCAGCCAATGGAGTAAGACTGAAGCTTTCTTT
CDR3: CASSQWSKTEAFF

size: few
D: NA
V: TRBV5-4
J: TRBJ1-3
length: 14
DNA: TGTGCCAGCAGCCTACAGGGCTCTGGAAACACCATATATTTT
CDR3: CASSLQGSGNTIYF

size: NA
D: NA
V: TRBV29-1
J: TRBJ1-2
length: 14
DNA: TGCAGCGTTGGAAGGAGCGCTGCTAACTATGGCTACACCTTC
CDR3: CSVGRSAANYGYTF

size: once
D: NA
V: TRBV6-1
J: TRBJ1-6
length: 15
DNA: TGTGCCAGCAGTGAAACGACAGCAGTTAATTCACCCCTCCACTTT
CDR3: CASSETTAVNSPLHF

size: NA
D: NA
V: TRBV29-1
J: TRBJ1-1
length: 12
DNA: TGCAGCGTTGGAGTTATGAACACTGAAGCTTTCTTT
CDR3: CSVGVMNTEAFF